These T cell receptor beta chains were read from a single sample in a study of cytomegalovirus exposure and HLA in healthy donors. The assay was immunoSEQ multiplex PCR, and TCRdb's table has in-frame clones only and misses some. The sample contains some 60,000 clones, 70% to 90% of which appear only once. Sequenced material: PBMCs. The receptors shown here come from a man between 18 and 35 years old in good health and CMV-seronegative. Both conserved end residues are part of each CDR3. The D gene is left open where the match is weak. Size is stated for part of the rows, as once, few or many counts, or as a class when the clone is expanded.

CDR3nt: TGTGCCATCAGTGAATTGCAGGGAAGAACTGAAGCTTTCTTT
CDR3aa: CAISELQGRTEAFF
j_gene: TRBJ1-1
v_gene: TRBV10-3
d_gene: -
abundance: -

CDR3nt: TGCGCCAGCAGCCTAGACAGGCTGTATAATGAAAAACTGTTTTTT
CDR3aa: CASSLDRLYNEKLFF
j_gene: TRBJ1-4
v_gene: TRBV5-1
d_gene: -
abundance: -

CDR3nt: TGTGCCACTCTAGCGGGGGGGCCCAATGAGCAGTTCTTC
CDR3aa: CATLAGGPNEQFF
j_gene: TRBJ2-1
v_gene: TRBV10-3
d_gene: TRBD2
abundance: once

CDR3nt: TGTGCCAGCAGCTTGGACTTCCTCAATAATTCACCCCTCCACTTT
CDR3aa: CASSLDFLNNSPLHF
j_gene: TRBJ1-6
v_gene: TRBV5-6
d_gene: -
abundance: once

CDR3nt: TGCGCCAGCAGCTTGGGCGGAGCTCAAGACTATGGCTACACCTTC
CDR3aa: CASSLGGAQDYGYTF
j_gene: TRBJ1-2
v_gene: TRBV5-1
d_gene: -
abundance: few

CDR3nt: TGCGCCAGCAGCCAAGATTGGTTCCAGGGCACAGATACGCAGTATTTT
CDR3aa: CASSQDWFQGTDTQYF
j_gene: TRBJ2-3
v_gene: TRBV4-1
d_gene: -
abundance: -

CDR3nt: TGTGCCAGCAGCTTCGCAGGACAGGGACTAGAGACCCAGTACTTC
CDR3aa: CASSFAGQGLETQYF
j_gene: TRBJ2-5
v_gene: TRBV5-4
d_gene: TRBD1
abundance: -

CDR3nt: TGTGCCAGCAGCTTGAAACAGGGTAGCGGAAACACCATATATTTT
CDR3aa: CASSLKQGSGNTIYF
j_gene: TRBJ1-3
v_gene: TRBV9
d_gene: -
abundance: -

CDR3nt: TGTGCCAGCAGCGTCGAGGGGGGACTAGGCACTGAAGCTTTCTTT
CDR3aa: CASSVEGGLGTEAFF
j_gene: TRBJ1-1
v_gene: TRBV9
d_gene: -
abundance: -

CDR3nt: TGTGCCTGGTCCTTCGGGGGGGGAGTTAATGAAAAACTGTTTTTT
CDR3aa: CAWSFGGGVNEKLFF
j_gene: TRBJ1-4
v_gene: TRBV30
d_gene: -
abundance: few

CDR3nt: TGTGCCAGCGGTTGGGGACAGGTCAATCAGCCCCAGCATTTT
CDR3aa: CASGWGQVNQPQHF
j_gene: TRBJ1-5
v_gene: TRBV6-5
d_gene: TRBD1
abundance: -

CDR3nt: TGTGCCAGCAGTGAGCAGGGAGGCACTGAAGCTTTCTTT
CDR3aa: CASSEQGGTEAFF
j_gene: TRBJ1-1
v_gene: TRBV2
d_gene: -
abundance: -

CDR3nt: TGTGCCAGCAGTGAAGGGGGACAGGCTAGCAATCAGCCCCAGCATTTT
CDR3aa: CASSEGGQASNQPQHF
j_gene: TRBJ1-5
v_gene: TRBV6-1
d_gene: TRBD1
abundance: -

CDR3nt: TGTGCCAGCAGACTTCCGGGTACGAATGGCTACACCTTC
CDR3aa: CASRLPGTNGYTF
j_gene: TRBJ1-2
v_gene: TRBV6-5
d_gene: -
abundance: -

CDR3nt: TGTGCCAGCAGTTCGGAGGGAGAGCAGTACTTC
CDR3aa: CASSSEGEQYF
j_gene: TRBJ2-7
v_gene: TRBV6-5
d_gene: -
abundance: -

CDR3nt: TGTGCCAGTAGTACGGACACCCGGGGGGCGAACACTGAAGCTTTCTTT
CDR3aa: CASSTDTRGANTEAFF
j_gene: TRBJ1-1
v_gene: TRBV19
d_gene: -
abundance: -

CDR3nt: TGTGCCAGCAGTCGGGGAGTGTACCAAGAGACCCAGTACTTC
CDR3aa: CASSRGVYQETQYF
j_gene: TRBJ2-5
v_gene: TRBV6-1
d_gene: -
abundance: -

CDR3nt: TGCGCCAGCAGCTTGGCCCTTGGGGGCGTCTACGAGCAGTACTTC
CDR3aa: CASSLALGGVYEQYF
j_gene: TRBJ2-7
v_gene: TRBV5-1
d_gene: -
abundance: once

CDR3nt: TGTGCCAGCTCACCGGGCAGTCCTAACTATGGCTACACCTTC
CDR3aa: CASSPGSPNYGYTF
j_gene: TRBJ1-2
v_gene: TRBV18
d_gene: -
abundance: -

CDR3nt: TGCAGCGTTGAAGGGGTCGGGGGGACTAGCTCCTACGAGCAGTACTTC
CDR3aa: CSVEGVGGTSSYEQYF
j_gene: TRBJ2-7
v_gene: TRBV29-1
d_gene: TRBD2
abundance: -

CDR3nt: TGTGCCAGCTCACCACAGGGGAATCAGCCCCAGCATTTT
CDR3aa: CASSPQGNQPQHF
j_gene: TRBJ1-5
v_gene: TRBV18
d_gene: -
abundance: -

CDR3nt: TGTGCCAGCAGCCCCCGGACAGGGCACTCCTACGAGCAGTACTTC
CDR3aa: CASSPRTGHSYEQYF
j_gene: TRBJ2-7
v_gene: TRBV13
d_gene: TRBD1
abundance: -

CDR3nt: TGTGCCAGCAGCTTGCGTAATGAAAAACTGTTTTTT
CDR3aa: CASSLRNEKLFF
j_gene: TRBJ1-4
v_gene: TRBV5-6
d_gene: -
abundance: -

CDR3nt: TGTGCCAGCAGCGAGCCGGGGGTCAACGAGCAGTACTTC
CDR3aa: CASSEPGVNEQYF
j_gene: TRBJ2-7
v_gene: TRBV11-3
d_gene: -
abundance: -

CDR3nt: TGTGCCACGTCTAGAGCCCGTGCGGGGGAGCTGTTTTTT
CDR3aa: CATSRARAGELFF
j_gene: TRBJ2-2
v_gene: TRBV6-5
d_gene: -
abundance: -

CDR3nt: TGTGCCTGGAAAAGAGGGACAGTACAAGAGACCCAGTACTTC
CDR3aa: CAWKRGTVQETQYF
j_gene: TRBJ2-5
v_gene: TRBV30
d_gene: TRBD1
abundance: -

CDR3nt: TGTGCCAGCAGCTCCACAGCCTCTCCGAACACCGGGGAGCTGTTTTTT
CDR3aa: CASSSTASPNTGELFF
j_gene: TRBJ2-2
v_gene: TRBV13
d_gene: -
abundance: -

CDR3nt: TGTGCCAGCACCTTCCCCTACTTC
CDR3aa: CASTFPYF
j_gene: TRBJ2-7
v_gene: TRBV21-1
d_gene: -
abundance: -

CDR3nt: TGTGCCAGCAGCCAACCGGGACAGGGGGGGAACACTGAAGCTTTCTTT
CDR3aa: CASSQPGQGGNTEAFF
j_gene: TRBJ1-1
v_gene: TRBV4-2
d_gene: TRBD1
abundance: -

CDR3nt: TGTGCCAGCTCACCAGTACAGGGGAGTGGAGAGACCCAGTACTTC
CDR3aa: CASSPVQGSGETQYF
j_gene: TRBJ2-5
v_gene: TRBV18
d_gene: TRBD1
abundance: -

CDR3nt: TGTGCCACCTTAGCGTCGGGGACAGATACGCAGTATTTT
CDR3aa: CATLASGTDTQYF
j_gene: TRBJ2-3
v_gene: TRBV15
d_gene: -
abundance: -

CDR3nt: TGTGCCAGCTCATCTACAGGGACGGGCAATCAGCCCCAGCATTTT
CDR3aa: CASSSTGTGNQPQHF
j_gene: TRBJ1-5
v_gene: TRBV18
d_gene: -
abundance: once

CDR3nt: TGTGCCAGTAGTATAATGGGGACAGGGGCCAAAAACATTCAGTACTTC
CDR3aa: CASSIMGTGAKNIQYF
j_gene: TRBJ2-4
v_gene: TRBV19
d_gene: TRBD1
abundance: -

CDR3nt: TGTGCCAGTAGTTTCAAGGGGGACACTGAAGCTTTCTTT
CDR3aa: CASSFKGDTEAFF
j_gene: TRBJ1-1
v_gene: TRBV19
d_gene: -
abundance: -

CDR3nt: TGTGCTAGTGGTTTGGGTCTTAGCGGAGCGTACAATGAGCAGTTCTTC
CDR3aa: CASGLGLSGAYNEQFF
j_gene: TRBJ2-1
v_gene: TRBV12-5
d_gene: -
abundance: -

CDR3nt: TGTGCCAGCAGCTTTGGACTAGCGGGGGACCGCTACGAGCAGTACTTC
CDR3aa: CASSFGLAGDRYEQYF
j_gene: TRBJ2-7
v_gene: TRBV5-4
d_gene: TRBD2
abundance: -

CDR3nt: TGCGCCAACGGGACTAGCGGAGAGACCCAGTACTTC
CDR3aa: CANGTSGETQYF
j_gene: TRBJ2-5
v_gene: TRBV10-2
d_gene: TRBD2
abundance: -

CDR3nt: TGTGCCAGCAGCTTATGGGGACTCTCACAAGAGACCCAGTACTTC
CDR3aa: CASSLWGLSQETQYF
j_gene: TRBJ2-5
v_gene: TRBV11-3
d_gene: -
abundance: -

CDR3nt: TGTGCCAGCAGCGAGGACAGGGCGGCCCTCCACTTT
CDR3aa: CASSEDRAALHF
j_gene: TRBJ1-6
v_gene: TRBV11-1
d_gene: TRBD1
abundance: -

CDR3nt: TGTGCCAGCAGCCCCAGAGGTCGTGGCCTAACTGAAGCTTTCTTT
CDR3aa: CASSPRGRGLTEAFF
j_gene: TRBJ1-1
v_gene: TRBV7-3
d_gene: -
abundance: -

CDR3nt: TGTGCCAGCAGCTTACCGGGACAGGTCGGCACTGAAGCTTTCTTT
CDR3aa: CASSLPGQVGTEAFF
j_gene: TRBJ1-1
v_gene: TRBV5-8
d_gene: TRBD1
abundance: -

CDR3nt: TGTGCCAGCAGTTTAGCACAGGGTAGAGGCTACACCTTC
CDR3aa: CASSLAQGRGYTF
j_gene: TRBJ1-2
v_gene: TRBV28
d_gene: -
abundance: -

CDR3nt: TGTGCCAGCAGTTACGAGGGACAGGGGGAGAATGAGCAGTTCTTC
CDR3aa: CASSYEGQGENEQFF
j_gene: TRBJ2-1
v_gene: TRBV6-5
d_gene: TRBD1
abundance: -

CDR3nt: TGTGCCAGCAGTGAATTCGGCCTAGACACTGAAGCTTTCTTT
CDR3aa: CASSEFGLDTEAFF
j_gene: TRBJ1-1
v_gene: TRBV6-1
d_gene: -
abundance: -

CDR3nt: TGTGCCAGCCACACGACCCCGGGACAGGCCGGCGAGGGCTACACCTTC
CDR3aa: CASHTTPGQAGEGYTF
j_gene: TRBJ1-2
v_gene: TRBV28
d_gene: TRBD1
abundance: -